This is a list of T cell receptor beta chains from one sample in a study of shared clonotypes between healthy human individuals. Here immunoSEQ multiplex PCR was the method, and the copy in TCRdb shows in-frame clones only, minus some. The repertoire holds 2 million to 2.5 million clones, with about 94% as singletons. Sequencing input: naive CD4+ T cells sorted from blood. The origin of the receptors is a man between 18 and 35 years old in good health. Both conserved end residues are part of each CDR3. The D gene is left open where the match is weak. The listing skips clone size in some rows; elsewhere it reads once, few, many or a size class.

d_gene	abundance	v_gene	j_gene	CDR3nt	CDR3aa
.	.	TRBV7-8	TRBJ1-4	TGTGCCAGCAGTCGTGGGGCTAATGAAAAACTGTTTTTT	CASSRGANEKLFF
.	.	TRBV6-5	TRBJ2-7	TGTGCCAGCTACTCCACGTCGAGCTCCTACGAGCAGTACTTC	CASYSTSSSYEQYF
.	.	TRBV27	TRBJ2-5	TGTGCCAGCAGTCCGGAGGGGCGAGCGTACCAAGAGACCCAGTACTTC	CASSPEGRAYQETQYF
.	once	TRBV2	TRBJ2-7	TGTGCCAGCAGTACGAGGAGGGGGGGTCGGGACGAGCAGTACTTC	CASSTRRGGRDEQYF
TRBD2	.	TRBV5-1	TRBJ2-7	TGCGCCAGCAGCTACCACGGGGGGGAGTCCTACGAGCAGTACTTC	CASSYHGGESYEQYF
TRBD2	.	TRBV25-1	TRBJ2-1	TGTGCCAGCAGTGAAAGCGGGAGGGCCAATGAGCAGTTCTTC	CASSESGRANEQFF
.	.	TRBV2	TRBJ2-7	TGTGCCAGCCACGGAGACGGCTCCTACGAGCAGTACTTC	CASHGDGSYEQYF
.	.	TRBV6-6	TRBJ2-7	TGTGCCAGCAGTAACCCCAGCTCCCTAGGTGTAAACGAGCAGTACTTC	CASSNPSSLGVNEQYF
.	.	TRBV19	TRBJ1-5	TGTGCCAGTGGACAGTCGAGCAATCAGCCCCAGCATTTT	CASGQSSNQPQHF
.	.	TRBV7-2	TRBJ1-5	TGTGCCAGCAGCCGTCCCAATCAGCCCCAGCATTTT	CASSRPNQPQHF
.	.	TRBV7-8	TRBJ2-7	TGTGCCAGCAGCTTAGAGACAGCCCTCGAGCAGTACTTC	CASSLETALEQYF
.	.	TRBV28	TRBJ1-1	TGTGCCAGCAGTTTGCAGGCCCCGGGCACTGAAGCTTTCTTT	CASSLQAPGTEAFF
.	.	TRBV5-4	TRBJ2-2	TGTGCCAGCAGCTCTGCCGGGACTGTGACCGGGGAGCTGTTTTTT	CASSSAGTVTGELFF
.	.	TRBV2	TRBJ2-5	TGTGCCAGCAGCAAGGGGGCGGGGGACCAAGAGACCCAGTACTTC	CASSKGAGDQETQYF
.	.	TRBV12-2	TRBJ1-6	TGTGCAAGTCGCTTAGCGTTCGTTTCAGGGGGAAAGGGGCCCTATAATTCACCCCTCCACTTT	CASRLAFVSGGKGPYNSPLHF
.	.	TRBV30	TRBJ1-1	TGTGCCTGGAGTTGGCTCAACCATGGGGAAGCTTTCTTT	CAWSWLNHGEAFF
TRBD2	.	TRBV19	TRBJ2-4	TGTGCCAGTAGCCCAAGCGGGGGACTAGCCAAAAACATTCAGTACTTC	CASSPSGGLAKNIQYF
TRBD1	.	TRBV5-1	TRBJ2-7	TGCGCCAGCAGAATCGGACAGGGACGGGCTGACGAGCAGTACTTC	CASRIGQGRADEQYF
.	.	TRBV7-9	TRBJ1-5	TGTGCCAGCAGCTTGAACAATCAGCCCCAGCATTTT	CASSLNNQPQHF
TRBD2	.	TRBV7-8	TRBJ2-1	TGTGCCAGCAGCTTGGCAAGGGATCCGAGGGAGGGATCCAATGAGCAGTTCTTC	CASSLARDPREGSNEQFF
TRBD1	.	TRBV19	TRBJ1-1	TGTGCCAGTAGTAGTGGGACAGGCGCGAACACTGAAGCTTTCTTT	CASSSGTGANTEAFF
TRBD1	.	TRBV4-1	TRBJ1-1	TGCGCCAGCAGCGGTCCCGGGACAGGCGGCACTGAAGCTTTCTTT	CASSGPGTGGTEAFF
TRBD2	.	TRBV7-2	TRBJ2-1	TGTGCCAGCAGCTTTGGGACTAGCGTCTACAATGAGCAGTTCTTC	CASSFGTSVYNEQFF
TRBD2	.	TRBV10-3	TRBJ2-5	TGTGCCATCAGTGACGGAGCGGGGGAAGAGACCCAGTACTTC	CAISDGAGEETQYF
.	.	TRBV6-5	TRBJ2-3	TGTGCCAGCAGAGGGGGACTAAACACAGATACGCAGTATTTT	CASRGGLNTDTQYF
.	.	TRBV30	TRBJ2-1	TGTGCCTGGAGTGTACCGCGGCTGAACAATGAGCAGTTCTTC	CAWSVPRLNNEQFF
.	.	TRBV6-1	TRBJ1-2	TGTGCCAGCAGTGAGCAGGTCGGATATGGCTACACCTTC	CASSEQVGYGYTF
.	.	TRBV30	TRBJ2-7	TGTGCCTGGACAACCAGCTCCTACGAGCAGTACTTC	CAWTTSSYEQYF
.	.	TRBV30	TRBJ2-5	TGTGCCTGGAGTGAGGGCCGGGAGACCCAGTACTTC	CAWSEGRETQYF
.	.	TRBV5-1	TRBJ2-6	TGCGCCAGCAGCTTGGAGGATGCCAACGGGGCCAACGTCCTGACTTTC	CASSLEDANGANVLTF
TRBD1	.	TRBV18	TRBJ2-2	TGTGCCAGCTCCCCACCAGCGGGACAGGGTCACGCCGGGGAGCTGTTTTTT	CASSPPAGQGHAGELFF
.	.	TRBV5-1	TRBJ2-7	TGCGCCAGCAGCTTGCGGGGGACACCCTACGAGCAGTACTTC	CASSLRGTPYEQYF
.	.	TRBV6-5	TRBJ2-1	TGTGCCAGCAGTCACCCAGAGAGGGGCAATGAGCAGTTCTTC	CASSHPERGNEQFF
.	once	TRBV2	TRBJ1-3	TGTGCCAGCAAGGGGGATTACTCTGGAAACACCATATATTTT	CASKGDYSGNTIYF
.	.	TRBV6-5	TRBJ2-7	TGTGCCAGCAGCCGTGACCTCTACGAGCAGTACTTC	CASSRDLYEQYF
.	.	TRBV6-1	TRBJ1-2	TGTGCCAGTCTCGACCCTGAGTCAATCCTCTATGGCTACACCTTC	CASLDPESILYGYTF
.	.	TRBV18	TRBJ1-2	TGTGCCAGCTCACAAGACAGGATATATGGCTACACCTTC	CASSQDRIYGYTF
TRBD1	.	TRBV6-1	TRBJ1-2	TGTGCCAGCAGTCCCGACAGGGCGGGAGACTATGGCTACACCTTC	CASSPDRAGDYGYTF
.	once	TRBV2	TRBJ1-1	TGTGCCAGCAGTGAAAACAGCATGAACACTGAAGCTTTCTTT	CASSENSMNTEAFF
TRBD2	.	TRBV7-8	TRBJ2-2	TGTGCCAGCAGCCTACTAGCGGGAGTCTCCGGGGAGCTGTTTTTT	CASSLLAGVSGELFF
.	.	TRBV28	TRBJ2-5	TGTGCCAGCAGTCCCTCCTATGAGGGGGGCGGGACCCAGTACTTC	CASSPSYEGGGTQYF
TRBD1	.	TRBV5-1	TRBJ2-2	TGCGCCAGCAACACAGGGGGTCACACCGGGGAGCTGTTTTTT	CASNTGGHTGELFF
.	.	TRBV7-9	TRBJ1-1	TGTGCCAGCAGCTTAGAGGGAAATACTGAAGCTTTCTTT	CASSLEGNTEAFF
.	.	TRBV10-3	TRBJ2-3	TGTGCCATCAACGGCGGAAGGGACCAGGATACGCAGTATTTT	CAINGGRDQDTQYF
TRBD2	.	TRBV5-6	TRBJ2-5	TGTGCCAGCAGCCATAACCGACTAGCGGGGAGCCAAGAGACCCAGTACTTC	CASSHNRLAGSQETQYF
.	.	TRBV6-5	TRBJ2-5	TGTGCCAGCAGTTATCTAGAGACCCAGTACTTC	CASSYLETQYF
TRBD1	.	TRBV11-2	TRBJ2-5	TGTGCCAGCCTGATGACAGGGGCAAGAGAGACCCAGTACTTC	CASLMTGARETQYF
.	few	TRBV30	TRBJ1-6	TGTGCCTGGAGTAGTTGGAGTCTCTCACCCCTCCACTTT	CAWSSWSLSPLHF